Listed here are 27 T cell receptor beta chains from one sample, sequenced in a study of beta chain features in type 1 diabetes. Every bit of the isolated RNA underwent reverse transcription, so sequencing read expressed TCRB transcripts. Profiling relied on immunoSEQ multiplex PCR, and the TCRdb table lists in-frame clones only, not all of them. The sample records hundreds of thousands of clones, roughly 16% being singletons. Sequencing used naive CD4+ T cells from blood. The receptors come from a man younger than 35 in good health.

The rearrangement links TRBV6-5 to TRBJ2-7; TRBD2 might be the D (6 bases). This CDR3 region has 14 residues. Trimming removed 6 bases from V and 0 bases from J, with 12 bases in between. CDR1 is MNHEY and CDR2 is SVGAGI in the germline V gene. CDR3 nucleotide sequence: TGTGCCAGCAGCCCCAGGAGGGTCTCCTACGAGCAGTACTTC. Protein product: CASSPRRVSYEQYF.

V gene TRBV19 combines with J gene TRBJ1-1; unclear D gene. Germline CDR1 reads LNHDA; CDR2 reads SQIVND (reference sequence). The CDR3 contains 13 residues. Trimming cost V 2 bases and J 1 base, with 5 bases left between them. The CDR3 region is CASSINGNTEAFF. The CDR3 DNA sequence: TGTGCCAGTAGTATAAACGGGAACACTGAAGCTTTCTTT.

In DNA, the CDR3 is TGTGCCAGCGGGACAGGGGACACAGATACGCAGTATTTT. It specifies CASGTGDTDTQYF. The chain joins TRBV19 to TRBJ2-3; 10 nucleotides agree with TRBD1. V was pared by 9 bases and J by 2 bases, with 2 bases of the junction left unmatched. Looked up from germline, CDR1 is LNHDA and CDR2 is SQIVND (reference sequence). The CDR3 sequence is 13 residues long.

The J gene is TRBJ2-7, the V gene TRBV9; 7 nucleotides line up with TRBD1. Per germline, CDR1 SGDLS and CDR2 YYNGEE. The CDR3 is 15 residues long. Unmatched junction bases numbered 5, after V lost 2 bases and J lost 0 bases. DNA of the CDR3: TGTGCCAGCAGCGTGTCGACAGGGAGCTCCTACGAGCAGTACTTC. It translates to CASSVSTGSSYEQYF.

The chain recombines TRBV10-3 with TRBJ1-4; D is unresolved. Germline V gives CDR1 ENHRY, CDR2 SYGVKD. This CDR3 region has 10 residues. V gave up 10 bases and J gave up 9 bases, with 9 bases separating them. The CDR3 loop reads CATGYQKLFF. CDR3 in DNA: TGTGCCACGGGATATCAAAAACTGTTTTTT.

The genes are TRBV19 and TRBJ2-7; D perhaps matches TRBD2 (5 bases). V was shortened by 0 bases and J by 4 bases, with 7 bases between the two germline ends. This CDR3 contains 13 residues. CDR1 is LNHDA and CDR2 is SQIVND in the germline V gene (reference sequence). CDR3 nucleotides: TGTGCCAGTAGTATAGACAGGAGGTACGAGCAGTACTTC. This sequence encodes CASSIDRRYEQYF.

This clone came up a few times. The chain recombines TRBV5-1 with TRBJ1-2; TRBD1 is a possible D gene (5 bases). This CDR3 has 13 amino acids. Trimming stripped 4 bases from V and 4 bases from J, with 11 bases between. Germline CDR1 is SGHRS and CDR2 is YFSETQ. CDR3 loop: CASSPGGTYGYTF. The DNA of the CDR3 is TGCGCCAGCAGCCCAGGTGGGACCTATGGCTACACCTTC.

DNA of the CDR3: TGTGCCAGCAGCTTTCAGGGGGCAGTTAATGAGCAGTTCTTC. This translates into CASSFQGAVNEQFF. This sequence joins TRBV7-3 and TRBJ2-1, with 8 bases aligning to TRBD1. CDR3 length equals 14 residues. Germline lookup yields CDR1 SGHTA and CDR2 FQGTGA. V was pared by 3 bases and J by 7 bases, with 5 bases of the junction left unmatched.

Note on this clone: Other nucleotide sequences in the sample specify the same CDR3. CDR3 loop: CASRDSRTYEQYF. CDR3 bases: TGTGCCAGCAGGGACAGCCGGACCTACGAGCAGTACTTC. The rearrangement joins TRBV28 to TRBJ2-7; perhaps TRBD1 as D (6 bases). This CDR3 has 13 amino acids. Germline V gene sequence: CDR1 MDHEN, CDR2 SYDVKM. Trimming cost V 6 bases and J 2 bases, with 11 bases left between them.

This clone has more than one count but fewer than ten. The CDR3 is CASSSRGLSEKLFF. CDR3 nucleotides: TGTGCCAGCAGTTCAAGGGGGTTGAGTGAAAAACTGTTTTTT. The V and J genes are TRBV28 and TRBJ1-4, with D possibly being TRBD1 (6 bases). The CDR3 has 14 residues. V lost 4 bases and J lost 7, with 13 bases in between. CDR1 and CDR2 from the germline V gene are MDHEN and SYDVKM.

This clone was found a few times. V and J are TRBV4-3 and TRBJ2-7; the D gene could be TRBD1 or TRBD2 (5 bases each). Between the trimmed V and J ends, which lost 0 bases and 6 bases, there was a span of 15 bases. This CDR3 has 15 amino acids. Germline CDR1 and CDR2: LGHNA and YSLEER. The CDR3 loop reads CASSQDAGGGSEQYF. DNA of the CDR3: TGCGCCAGCAGCCAAGATGCGGGTGGGGGATCCGAGCAGTACTTC.

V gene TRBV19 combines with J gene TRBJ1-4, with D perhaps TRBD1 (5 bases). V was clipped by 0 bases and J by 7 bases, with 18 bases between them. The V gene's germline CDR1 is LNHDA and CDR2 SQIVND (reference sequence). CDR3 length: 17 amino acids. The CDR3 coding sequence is TGTGCCAGTAGTATAGACCCCACGGGACCAAGGGGTGAAAAACTGTTTTTT. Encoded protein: CASSIDPTGPRGEKLFF.

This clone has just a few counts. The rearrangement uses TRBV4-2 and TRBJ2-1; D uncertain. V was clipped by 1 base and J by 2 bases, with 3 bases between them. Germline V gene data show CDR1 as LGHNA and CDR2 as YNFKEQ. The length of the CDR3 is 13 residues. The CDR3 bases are TGTGCCAGCAGCCAAGCCCCCTACAATGAGCAGTTCTTC. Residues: CASSQAPYNEQFF.

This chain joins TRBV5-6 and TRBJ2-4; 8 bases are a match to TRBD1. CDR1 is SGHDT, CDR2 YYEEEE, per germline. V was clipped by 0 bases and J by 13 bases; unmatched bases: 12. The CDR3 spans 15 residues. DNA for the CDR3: TGTGCCAGCAGCTTGGGGACAGGGCCGCTAGTCACCCAGTACTTC. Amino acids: CASSLGTGPLVTQYF.

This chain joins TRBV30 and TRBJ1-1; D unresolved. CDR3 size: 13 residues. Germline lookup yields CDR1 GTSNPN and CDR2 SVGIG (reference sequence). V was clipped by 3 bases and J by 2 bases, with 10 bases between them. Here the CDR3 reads CAWREQLNTEAFF. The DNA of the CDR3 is TGTGCCTGGAGAGAGCAGCTTAACACTGAAGCTTTCTTT.

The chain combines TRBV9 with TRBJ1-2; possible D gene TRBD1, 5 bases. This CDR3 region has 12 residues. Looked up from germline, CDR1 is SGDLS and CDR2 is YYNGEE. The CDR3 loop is CYRAGLYYGYTF. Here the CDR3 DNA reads TGTTACCGGGCGGGGCTCTACTATGGCTACACCTTC.

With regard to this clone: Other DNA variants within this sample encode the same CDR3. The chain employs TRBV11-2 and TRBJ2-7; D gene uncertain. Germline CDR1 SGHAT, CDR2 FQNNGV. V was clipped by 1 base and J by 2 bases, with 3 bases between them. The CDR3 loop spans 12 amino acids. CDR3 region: CASSLVPYEQYF. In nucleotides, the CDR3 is TGTGCCAGCAGCTTAGTCCCCTACGAGCAGTACTTC.

CDR3 in amino acids: CAGQEGSGNTIYF. The CDR3, as DNA: TGTGCCGGGCAAGAGGGCTCTGGAAACACCATATATTTT. The V and J genes are TRBV28 and TRBJ1-3; D unresolved. The V and J ends lost 11 bases and 0 bases respectively, with 11 bases between them. Germline loops: CDR1 MDHEN, CDR2 SYDVKM. The CDR3 sequence is 13 residues long.

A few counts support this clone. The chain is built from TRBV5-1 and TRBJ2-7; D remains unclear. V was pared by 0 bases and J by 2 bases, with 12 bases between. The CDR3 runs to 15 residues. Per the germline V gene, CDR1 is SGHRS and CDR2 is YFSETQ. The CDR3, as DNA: TGCGCCAGCAGCTTGGGACTGTCGGTCCCCTACGAGCAGTACTTC. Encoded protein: CASSLGLSVPYEQYF.

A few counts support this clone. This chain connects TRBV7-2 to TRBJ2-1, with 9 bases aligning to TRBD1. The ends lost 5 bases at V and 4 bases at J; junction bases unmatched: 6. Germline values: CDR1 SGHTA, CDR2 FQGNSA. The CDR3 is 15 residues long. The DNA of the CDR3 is TGTGCCAGCAGCCCCGGGACAGGGCGGTACAATGAGCAGTTCTTC. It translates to CASSPGTGRYNEQFF.

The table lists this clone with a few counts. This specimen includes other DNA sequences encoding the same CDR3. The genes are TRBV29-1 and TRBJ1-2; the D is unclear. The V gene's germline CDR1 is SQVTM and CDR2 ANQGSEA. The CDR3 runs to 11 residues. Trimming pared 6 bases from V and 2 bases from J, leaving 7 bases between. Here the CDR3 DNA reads TGCAGCGTGGGGAAGAACTATGGCTACACCTTC. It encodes CSVGKNYGYTF.

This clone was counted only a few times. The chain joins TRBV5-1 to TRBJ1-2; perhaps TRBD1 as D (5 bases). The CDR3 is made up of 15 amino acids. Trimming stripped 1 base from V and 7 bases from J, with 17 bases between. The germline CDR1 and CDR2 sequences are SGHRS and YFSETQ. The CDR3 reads CASSLLGTAAPGYTF. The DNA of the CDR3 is TGCGCCAGCAGCTTGTTGGGGACGGCCGCCCCTGGCTACACCTTC.

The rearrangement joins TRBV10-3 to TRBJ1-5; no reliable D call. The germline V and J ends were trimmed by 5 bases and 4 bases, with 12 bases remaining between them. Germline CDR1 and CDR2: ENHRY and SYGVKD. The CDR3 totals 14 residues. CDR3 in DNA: TGTGCCATCAGTCCGGGCCTCGGGAATCAGCCCCAGCATTTT. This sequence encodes CAISPGLGNQPQHF.

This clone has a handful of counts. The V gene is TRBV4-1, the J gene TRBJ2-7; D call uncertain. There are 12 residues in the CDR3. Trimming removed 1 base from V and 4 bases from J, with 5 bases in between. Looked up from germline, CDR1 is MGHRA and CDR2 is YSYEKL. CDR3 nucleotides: TGCGCCAGCAGCCAAGTTGTGTACGAGCAGTACTTC. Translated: CASSQVVYEQYF.

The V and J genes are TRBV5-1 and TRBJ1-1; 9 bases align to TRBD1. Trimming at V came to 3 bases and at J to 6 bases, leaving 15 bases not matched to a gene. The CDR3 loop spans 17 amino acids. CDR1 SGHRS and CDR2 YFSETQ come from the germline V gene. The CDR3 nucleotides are TGCGCCAGCAGCTACGAGAGGACAGGGGTCTTTGGGGCTGAAGCTTTCTTT. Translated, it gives CASSYERTGVFGAEAFF.

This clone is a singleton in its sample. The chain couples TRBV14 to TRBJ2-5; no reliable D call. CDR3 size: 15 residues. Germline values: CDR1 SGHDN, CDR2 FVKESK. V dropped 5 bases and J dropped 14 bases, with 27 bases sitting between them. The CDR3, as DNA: TGTGCCAGCAGCGCTACCAGTTCCCACGGGTCCCTTCCATACTTC. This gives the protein CASSATSSHGSLPYF.

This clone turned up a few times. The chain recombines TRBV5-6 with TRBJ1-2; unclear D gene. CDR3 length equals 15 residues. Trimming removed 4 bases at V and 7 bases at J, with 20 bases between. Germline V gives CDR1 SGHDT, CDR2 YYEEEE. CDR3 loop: CASSLGLKGGGGYTF. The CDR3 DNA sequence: TGTGCCAGCAGCCTTGGATTAAAGGGAGGAGGTGGCTACACCTTC.